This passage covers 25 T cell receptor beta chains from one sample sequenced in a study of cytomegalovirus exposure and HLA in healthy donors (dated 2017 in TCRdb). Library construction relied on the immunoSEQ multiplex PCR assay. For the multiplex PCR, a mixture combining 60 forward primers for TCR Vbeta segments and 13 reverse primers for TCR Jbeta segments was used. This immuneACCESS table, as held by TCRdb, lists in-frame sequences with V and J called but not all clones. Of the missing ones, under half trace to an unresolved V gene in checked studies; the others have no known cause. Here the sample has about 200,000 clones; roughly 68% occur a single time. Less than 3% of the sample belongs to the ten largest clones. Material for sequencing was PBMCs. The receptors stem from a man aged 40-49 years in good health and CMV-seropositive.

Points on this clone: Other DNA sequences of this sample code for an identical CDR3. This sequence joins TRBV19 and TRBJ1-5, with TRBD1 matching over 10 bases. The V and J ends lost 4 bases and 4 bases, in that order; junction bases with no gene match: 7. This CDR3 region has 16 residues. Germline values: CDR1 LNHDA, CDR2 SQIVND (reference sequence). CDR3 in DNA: TGTGCCAGTAGTAGGCCCCCGGGACAGGGGAATCAGCCCCAGCATTTT. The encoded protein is CASSRPPGQGNQPQHF. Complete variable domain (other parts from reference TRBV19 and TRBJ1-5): DGGITQSPKYLFRKEGQNVTLSCEQNLNHDAMYWYRQDPGQGLRLIYYSQIVNDFQKGDIAEGYSVSREKKESFPLTVTSAQKNPTAFYLCASSRPPGQGNQPQHFGDGTRLSIL.

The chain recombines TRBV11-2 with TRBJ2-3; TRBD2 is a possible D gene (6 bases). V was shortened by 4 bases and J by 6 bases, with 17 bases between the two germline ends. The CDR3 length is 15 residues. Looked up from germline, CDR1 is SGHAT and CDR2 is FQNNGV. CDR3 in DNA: TGTGCCAGCAGCTGGAGGGTCCCTGAGCGGGATACGCAGTATTTT. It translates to CASSWRVPERDTQYF.

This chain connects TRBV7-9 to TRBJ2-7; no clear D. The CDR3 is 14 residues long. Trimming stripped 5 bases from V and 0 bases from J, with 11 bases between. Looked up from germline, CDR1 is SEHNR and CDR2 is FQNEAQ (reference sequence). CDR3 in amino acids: CASSPQESSYEQYF. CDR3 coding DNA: TGTGCCAGCAGCCCGCAAGAGAGCTCCTACGAGCAGTACTTC.

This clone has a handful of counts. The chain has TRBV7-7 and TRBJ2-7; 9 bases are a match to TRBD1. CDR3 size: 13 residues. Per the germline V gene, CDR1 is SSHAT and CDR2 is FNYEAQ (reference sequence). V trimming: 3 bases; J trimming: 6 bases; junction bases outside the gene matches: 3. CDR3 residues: CASSFRQGGEQYF. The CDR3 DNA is TGTGCCAGCAGCTTTCGACAGGGGGGCGAGCAGTACTTC.

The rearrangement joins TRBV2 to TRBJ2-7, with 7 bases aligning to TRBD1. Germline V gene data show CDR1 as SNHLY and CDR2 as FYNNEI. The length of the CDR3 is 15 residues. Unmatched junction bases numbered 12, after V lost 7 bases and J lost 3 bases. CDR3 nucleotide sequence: TGTGCCAGCATGAGCCCGGGACAGTTTTTCTACGAGCAGTACTTC. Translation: CASMSPGQFFYEQYF.

CDR3 sequence reads: CASSYLGQGQGYTF. CDR3 DNA: TGTGCCAGCAGTTACTTGGGACAGGGGCAGGGCTACACCTTC. This chain links TRBV6-5 with TRBJ1-2, with 10 bases aligning to TRBD1. Germline lookup yields CDR1 MNHEY and CDR2 SVGAGI. The CDR3 runs to 14 residues. V shed 1 base and J 8 bases; nucleotides not matched to a gene: 4.

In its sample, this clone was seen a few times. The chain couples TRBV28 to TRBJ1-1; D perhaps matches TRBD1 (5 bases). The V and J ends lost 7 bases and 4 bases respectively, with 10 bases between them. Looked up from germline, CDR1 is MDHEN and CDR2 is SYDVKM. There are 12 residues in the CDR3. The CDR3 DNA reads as TGTGCCAGCATCAGGGTTGGCACTGAAGCTTTCTTT. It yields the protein CASIRVGTEAFF.

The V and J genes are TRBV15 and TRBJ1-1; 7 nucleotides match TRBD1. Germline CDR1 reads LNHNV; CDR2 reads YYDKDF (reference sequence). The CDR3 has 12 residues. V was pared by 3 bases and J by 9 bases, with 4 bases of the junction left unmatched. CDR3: CATSRSGQQAFF. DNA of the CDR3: TGTGCCACCAGCAGGTCGGGACAGCAAGCTTTCTTT.

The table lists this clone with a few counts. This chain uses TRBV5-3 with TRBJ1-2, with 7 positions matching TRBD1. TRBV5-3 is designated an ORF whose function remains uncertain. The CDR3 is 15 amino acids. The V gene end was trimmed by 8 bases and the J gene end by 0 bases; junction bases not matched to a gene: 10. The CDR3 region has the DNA TGTGCCAGCATCTACCGGGACAGTGCTAACTATGGCTACACCTTC. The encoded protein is CASIYRDSANYGYTF.

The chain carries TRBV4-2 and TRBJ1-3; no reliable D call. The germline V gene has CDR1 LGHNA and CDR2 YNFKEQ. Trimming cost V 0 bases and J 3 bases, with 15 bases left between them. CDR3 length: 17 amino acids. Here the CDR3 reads CASSQDTARSIGNTIYF. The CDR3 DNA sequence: TGTGCCAGCAGCCAAGATACCGCGCGTTCGATTGGAAACACCATATATTTT.

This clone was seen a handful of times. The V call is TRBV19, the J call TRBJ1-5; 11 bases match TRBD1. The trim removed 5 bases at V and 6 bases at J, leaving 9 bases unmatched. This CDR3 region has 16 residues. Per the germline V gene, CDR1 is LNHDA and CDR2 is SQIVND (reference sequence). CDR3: CASSPRTGGGGQPQHF. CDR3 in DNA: TGTGCCAGTAGTCCACGGACAGGGGGCGGTGGTCAGCCCCAGCATTTT.

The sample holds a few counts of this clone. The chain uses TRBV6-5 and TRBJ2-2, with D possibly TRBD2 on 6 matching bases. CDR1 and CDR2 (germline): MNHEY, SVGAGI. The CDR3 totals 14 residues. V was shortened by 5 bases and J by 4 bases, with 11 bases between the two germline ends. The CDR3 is CASSPRLVTGELFF. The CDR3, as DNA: TGTGCCAGCAGTCCCCGACTAGTCACCGGGGAGCTGTTTTTT.

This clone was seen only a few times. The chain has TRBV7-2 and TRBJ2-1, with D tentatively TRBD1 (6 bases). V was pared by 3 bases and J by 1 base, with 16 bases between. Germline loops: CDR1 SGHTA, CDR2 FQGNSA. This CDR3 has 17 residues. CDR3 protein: CASSFPILTGSYNEQFF. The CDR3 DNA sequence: TGTGCCAGCAGCTTCCCCATTTTGACAGGATCCTACAATGAGCAGTTCTTC.

The CDR3 DNA is TGTGCCAGCAGCCACAGGGTAGATGCGCATGGCTACACCTTC. Its protein product is CASSHRVDAHGYTF. The chain links TRBV11-2 to TRBJ1-2, with D tentatively TRBD1 (6 bases). This CDR3 is 14 amino acids long. V dropped 5 bases and J dropped 6 bases, with 16 bases sitting between them. Germline loops: CDR1 SGHAT, CDR2 FQNNGV. Using reference TRBV11-2 and TRBJ1-2 for the parts outside the CDR3, the full variable domain is EAGVAQSPRYKIIEKRQSVAFWCNPISGHATLYWYQQILGQGPKLLIQFQNNGVVDDSQLPKDRFSAERLKGVDSTLKIQPAKLEDSAVYLCASSHRVDAHGYTFGSGTRLTVV.

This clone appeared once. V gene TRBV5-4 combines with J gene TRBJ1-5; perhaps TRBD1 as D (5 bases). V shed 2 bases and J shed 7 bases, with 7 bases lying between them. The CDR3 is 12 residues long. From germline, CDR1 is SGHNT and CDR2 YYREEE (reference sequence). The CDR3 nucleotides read TGTGCCAGCAGCTTAAGGGGACAGCCCCAGCATTTT. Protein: CASSLRGQPQHF.

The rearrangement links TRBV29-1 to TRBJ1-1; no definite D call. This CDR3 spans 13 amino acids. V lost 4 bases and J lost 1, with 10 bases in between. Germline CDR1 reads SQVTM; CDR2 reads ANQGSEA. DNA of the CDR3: TGCAGCGTTGCCGCGGGTTGGAACACTGAAGCTTTCTTT. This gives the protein CSVAAGWNTEAFF.

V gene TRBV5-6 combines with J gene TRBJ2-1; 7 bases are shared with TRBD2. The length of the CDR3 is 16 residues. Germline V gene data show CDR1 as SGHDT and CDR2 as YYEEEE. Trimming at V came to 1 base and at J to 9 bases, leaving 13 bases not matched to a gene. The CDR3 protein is CASSLLYASGPSEQFF. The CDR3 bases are TGTGCCAGCAGCTTGTTGTATGCTAGCGGTCCGTCTGAGCAGTTCTTC.

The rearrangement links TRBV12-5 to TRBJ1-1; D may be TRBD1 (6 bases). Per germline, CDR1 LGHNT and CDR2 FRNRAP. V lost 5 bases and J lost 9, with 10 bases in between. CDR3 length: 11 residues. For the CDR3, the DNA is TGTGCTAGTGGTCAGACAGGCAAAGCTTTCTTT. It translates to CASGQTGKAFF.

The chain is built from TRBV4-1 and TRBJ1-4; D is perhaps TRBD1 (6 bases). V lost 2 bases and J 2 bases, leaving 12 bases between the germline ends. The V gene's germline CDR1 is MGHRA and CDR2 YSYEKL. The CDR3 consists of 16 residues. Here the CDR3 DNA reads TGCGCCAGCAGCCAAAAAGGAGGACAGACTAATGAAAAACTGTTTTTT. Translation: CASSQKGGQTNEKLFF.

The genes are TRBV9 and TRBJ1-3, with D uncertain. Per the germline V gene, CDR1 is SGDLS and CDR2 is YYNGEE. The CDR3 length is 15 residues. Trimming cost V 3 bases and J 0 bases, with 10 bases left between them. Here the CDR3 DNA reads TGTGCCAGCAGCGGAGAGGGTCTCTCTGGAAACACCATATATTTT. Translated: CASSGEGLSGNTIYF.

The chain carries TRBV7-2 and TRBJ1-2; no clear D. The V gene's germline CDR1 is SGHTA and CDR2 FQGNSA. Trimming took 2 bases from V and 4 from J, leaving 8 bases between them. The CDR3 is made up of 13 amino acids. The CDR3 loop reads CASSLQSIYGYTF. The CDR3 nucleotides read TGTGCCAGCAGCTTACAGTCCATCTATGGCTACACCTTC.

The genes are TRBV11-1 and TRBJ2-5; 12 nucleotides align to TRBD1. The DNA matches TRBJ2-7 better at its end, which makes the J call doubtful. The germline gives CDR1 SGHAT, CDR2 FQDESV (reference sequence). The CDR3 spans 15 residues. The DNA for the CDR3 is TGTGCCAGCAGCCCGGGACAGGGGGCTCGTTACGAGCAGTACTTC. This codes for CASSPGQGARYEQYF.

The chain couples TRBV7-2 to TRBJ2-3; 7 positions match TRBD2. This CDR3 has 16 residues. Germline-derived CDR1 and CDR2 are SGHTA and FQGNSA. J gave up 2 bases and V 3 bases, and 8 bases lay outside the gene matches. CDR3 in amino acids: CASSFGASGVTDTQYF. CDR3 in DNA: TGTGCCAGCAGCTTCGGAGCTAGCGGAGTCACAGATACGCAGTATTTT.

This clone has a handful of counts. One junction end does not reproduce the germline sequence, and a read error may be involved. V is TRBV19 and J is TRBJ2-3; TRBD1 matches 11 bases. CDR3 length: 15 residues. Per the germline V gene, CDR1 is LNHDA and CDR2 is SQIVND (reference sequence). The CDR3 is CASNRAGTGGRAPDF. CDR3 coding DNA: TGTGCCAGTAATCGGGCCGGGACAGGGGGTCGGGCCCCAGATTTT.

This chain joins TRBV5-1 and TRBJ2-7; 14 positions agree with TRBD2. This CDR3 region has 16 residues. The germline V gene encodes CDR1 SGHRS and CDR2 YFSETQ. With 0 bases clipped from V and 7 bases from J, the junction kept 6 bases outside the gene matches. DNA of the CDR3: TGCGCCAGCAGCTTGGCTCCCGGACTAGCGGGGGGTGAGCAGTACTTC. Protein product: CASSLAPGLAGGEQYF.